This T cell receptor beta chain was captured in a study of T-cell reconstitution after alpha-beta-depleted transplantation in children. The CDR3 is 16 residues long. The trim removed 5 bases at V and 5 bases at J, leaving 11 bases unmatched. Germline lookup yields CDR1 SGHVS and CDR2 FNYEAQ. The count of this clonotype is one. The authors prepared the TCRbeta library with unique molecular identifiers. Via MiXCR, TCRdb re-called the PCR reads, giving one row per CDR3 protein. The repertoire holds approximately 520,000 distinct CDR3 sequences, with around 10% as singletons. The chain joins TRBV7-6 to TRBJ2-2; the match to TRBD2 covers 7 bases. The sequencing used PBMCs, mostly from graft donor cells, collected 180 days after TCRalphabeta/CD19-depleted stem cell transplant. This sequence originates from a female patient aged 2-15 years who had a stem cell transplant for aplastic anemia, so the T cells may come from the graft donor. The CDR3 sequence is CASSVRWEGVTGELFF. The CDR3 DNA reads TGTGCCAGCAGCGTACGGTGGGAGGGCGTAACCGGGGAGCTGTTTTTT. The variable domain in full, completed from reference TRBV7-6 and TRBJ2-2, reads GAGVSQSPRYKVTKRGQDVALRCDPISGHVSLYWYRQALGQGPEFLTYFNYEAQQDKSGLPNDRFSAERPEGSISTLTIQRTEQRDSAMYRCASSVRWEGVTGELFFGEGSRLTVL.